This T cell receptor beta chain comes out of a study of blood T cells in healthy people across ages. The study's findings and limits: Higher naive T cell percentage went strongly together with higher TCR beta diversity. PBMCs that were unsorted prevented a conclusive naive versus antigen-experienced comparison.

This clonotype was counted at least ten times. As yet, its antigen is unknown. Next came a second PCR, run for roughly 6 to 11 cycles, which used a sample-barcoded 5' primer along with a J-beta primer mix. TCRdb recomputed calls from the 5' RACE reads with MiXCR, one row per CDR3 protein. In the table there are 600,000 or so distinct CDR3 sequences, about 28% of which are singletons. The CDR3 has 14 residues. Trimming left V 2 bases short and J 1 base short, with 9 bases between. Germline values: CDR1 SGHDT, CDR2 YYEEEE. Every participating donor contributed 8 to 10 milliliters of peripheral blood through a draw.

The rearrangement joins TRBV5-6 to TRBJ1-1; D uncertain. The TCR originated in a woman aged 80 or over in good health. The sample was blood. In DNA, the CDR3 is TGTGCCAGCAGCTTCAGTGGGTCGAACACTGAAGCTTTCTTT. Residues: CASSFSGSNTEAFF.